These 11 T cell receptor beta chains were all obtained from the same sample, sequenced in a study of cytomegalovirus exposure and HLA in healthy donors. PCR primers comprised 60 Vbeta and 13 Jbeta primers. The data were produced by immunoSEQ multiplex PCR, yet TCRdb's version contains in-frame clones alone and is incomplete. The repertoire holds about 55,000 clones, with over 55% as singletons. The material sequenced was PBMCs. All receptors derive from a man between 35 and 55 years old in good health and CMV-seropositive.

The gene calls are TRBV10-1 and TRBJ1-5; possibly TRBD1 for D (6 bases). CDR1 and CDR2 from the germline V gene are WNHNN and SYGVQD (reference sequence). V gave up 2 bases and J gave up 3 bases, with 17 bases separating them. The CDR3 sequence is 17 residues long. CDR3 DNA: TGCGCCAGCAGTGAGAATCGGGGAAGGGACAACAATCAGCCCCAGCATTTT. Translation gives CASSENRGRDNNQPQHF.

V gene TRBV7-2 combines with J gene TRBJ2-7, with 7 bases that match TRBD1. CDR3 length: 15 residues. The germline gives CDR1 SGHTA, CDR2 FQGNSA. J was trimmed by 1 base and V by 5 bases; bases with no gene match: 8. CDR3 DNA sequence: TGTGCCAGCAGCCAAACACCGGGACAGTCCTACGAGCAGTACTTC. Its protein product is CASSQTPGQSYEQYF.

The V and J genes are TRBV28 and TRBJ1-5; 8 nucleotides agree with TRBD1. CDR1 is MDHEN, CDR2 SYDVKM, per germline. The CDR3 has 15 amino acids. V lost 5 bases, J lost 7 bases, and 10 bases stayed unmatched. The CDR3 DNA sequence: TGTGCCAGCAGTCCATTGGGACAGGCGATCCAGCCCCAGCATTTT. Translating gives CASSPLGQAIQPQHF.

The CDR3 sequence: CSANLQGAGYGYTF. The CDR3 nucleotides read TGCAGCGCTAACCTCCAGGGGGCAGGCTATGGCTACACCTTC. The rearrangement uses TRBV29-1 and TRBJ1-2; the match to TRBD1 covers 8 bases. V lost 7 bases, J lost 4 bases, and 11 bases stayed unmatched. Looked up from germline, CDR1 is SQVTM and CDR2 is ANQGSEA. This CDR3 region has 14 residues.

This clone was observed a handful of times. The chain is built from TRBV2 and TRBJ2-5, with TRBD2 as a possible D gene (6 bases). CDR1 and CDR2 (germline): SNHLY, FYNNEI. Trimming took off 3 bases at V and 3 bases at J, with 17 bases between the two ends. The CDR3 length is 16 residues. This CDR3 reads CASSEGLRLDKETQYF. The DNA of the CDR3 is TGTGCCAGCAGTGAGGGACTTCGCTTGGACAAAGAGACCCAGTACTTC.

This chain connects TRBV2 to TRBJ2-7, with 9 bases aligning to TRBD1. The V and J ends lost 6 bases and 7 bases, in that order; junction bases with no gene match: 4. The V gene's germline CDR1 is SNHLY and CDR2 FYNNEI. There are 12 residues in the CDR3. CDR3 DNA: TGTGCCAGCAGGGACAGGGGATGGGAGCAGTACTTC. As protein: CASRDRGWEQYF.

This sequence joins TRBV2 and TRBJ2-5, with 9 bases aligning to TRBD2. The germline V gene has CDR1 SNHLY and CDR2 FYNNEI. J was trimmed by 2 bases and V by 9 bases; bases with no gene match: 7. This CDR3 comprises 14 residues. CDR3 sequence: CASILAGVQETQYF. The CDR3 coding sequence is TGTGCCAGTATCTTAGCGGGGGTTCAAGAGACCCAGTACTTC.

The chain uses TRBV27 and TRBJ1-5, with 10 bases identical to TRBD1. The CDR3 has 19 amino acids. V shed 3 bases, J shed 3 bases, and the junction held 14 bases outside the gene matches. Germline V lookup: CDR1 MNHEY, CDR2 SMNVEV (reference sequence). The CDR3 loop reads CASSFFLTGGNSVNQPQHF. The CDR3 nucleotides are TGTGCCAGCAGTTTTTTTTTGACAGGGGGCAATTCTGTCAATCAGCCCCAGCATTTT.

V and J are TRBV6-5 and TRBJ2-2; D might be TRBD2 (5 bases). CDR1 is MNHEY and CDR2 is SVGAGI in the germline V gene. The V and J ends lost 2 bases and 5 bases respectively, with 9 bases between them. The CDR3 is 14 amino acids. The CDR3 protein is CASSYVTSTGELFF. CDR3 DNA sequence: TGTGCCAGCAGTTACGTTACTAGTACCGGGGAGCTGTTTTTT.

The V and J genes are TRBV4-1 and TRBJ2-7; a possible D gene is TRBD2 (6 bases). Germline-derived CDR1 and CDR2 are MGHRA and YSYEKL. V was pared by 1 base and J by 2 bases, with 15 bases between. The CDR3 is 16 residues long. The DNA of the CDR3 is TGCGCCAGCAGCCAAGTAAGGAGGGCAGGACCCTACGAGCAGTACTTC. It translates to CASSQVRRAGPYEQYF.

The chain links TRBV29-1 to TRBJ1-1, with 9 bases matching TRBD1. Trimming at V came to 4 bases and at J to 3 bases, leaving 6 bases not matched to a gene. The CDR3 spans 14 residues. Germline CDR1 and CDR2: SQVTM and ANQGSEA. For the CDR3, the DNA is TGCAGCGTTGGGGAGGGGACAGGGTACACTGAAGCTTTCTTT. Translated: CSVGEGTGYTEAFF.